This T cell receptor (beta chain) was profiled in a study of shared clonotypes between healthy human individuals (dated by TCRdb to 2020 to 2022). For context, the study as a whole: The cohort comprised a couple of women and a few men aged 18 to 49 years. For each donor, CD4 naive and CD4 memory were each given three plates, CD8 naive was given two plates, and CD8 memory was given one plate. The study deeply sequenced blood TCR repertoires of about 5 healthy adults to estimate repertoire size and the extent of clonotype sharing between individuals. Libraries were prepared and TCR repertoires were sequenced by different laboratories using diverse techniques, in order to increase sequencing depth and limit assay-specific biases. Per donor, leukapheresis produced somewhere between about 0.85 and 10 billion PBMCs. The full study reports these points: Naive subsets generally had larger estimated clonotype richness than memory subsets. Compared with non-shared clonotypes, the clonotypes found in all four sorted-subset donors had higher generation probabilities. Across a few donors, around 5% of naive CD4, 3.5% of naive CD8, about 2% of memory CD4, and roughly 0.41% of memory CD8 clonotypes were shared. Pairwise subsampling led to the expectation that sequencing depth would affect the degree of clonotype sharing among donors. Sampling was restricted to blood, and TCR repertoires in tissue are likely to differ from TCR repertoires in blood. Even with the large sequencing depth, rarefaction of the sorted-subset datasets indicated that sequencing was incomplete. Because the study included only a small number of donors, the genetic and exposure-history diversity represented was limited.

From a lookup of the germline V gene (reference sequence), CDR1 and CDR2 are SEHNR and FQNEAQ. After removal of 5 bases from V and 0 bases from J, the junction retains 2 bases not matched to a gene. The CDR3 contains 15 residues, cysteine and phenylalanine counted. The read is trimmed to its CDR3 DNA, 45 bases read in frame from base 1. Note on this clone: Its recognized antigen is unknown. Base-call qualities are not available, and no considerably larger clone is one nucleotide away. Distinct nucleotide sequences in the sample also encode this CDR3.

For the CD8 naive samples, CD45RO-negative cells were positively selected for CCR7, yielding a CD45RA+CCR7+ population from which TemRA cells were excluded. The donors were healthy, HIV-negative adults with no recently reported acute infections or vaccinations. Only Caucasian adults living in Nashville, Tennessee, USA were represented among the donors. After blood collection by leukapheresis, PBMCs were isolated using Ficoll-Histopaque density gradient centrifugation and then cryopreserved in the vapor phase of liquid nitrogen. Purity and quantity of every magnetically sorted T cell population were checked by analytical flow cytometry. Genomic DNA was isolated from each sorted fraction and quantified by UV absorbance on a Nanodrop 2000c. TCR CDR3 regions were amplified from genomic DNA by multiplex PCR using the deep immunoSEQ assay. Genomic DNA extracted from each cell subset was distributed evenly over all wells of several immunoSEQ 96-well plates, and each plate served as one replicate. For sorted subsets, approximately 190 ng genomic DNA, equal to tens of thousands of T cell genomes, was loaded into each replicate PCR. Purified libraries were quantified with a Qubit 3.0 fluorometer, sized on a Bioanalyzer 2100, and re-quantified with the KAPA Library Quantification kit. Each immunoSEQ 96-well plate was sequenced on its own single-read 150-cycle Illumina NextSeq 550 flow cell. The study's own analysis went as follows. The immunoSEQ output contained only junctional sequences without quality scores, so filtering could not match that applied to full-length reads. To assign V/J genes and CDR3, sequences were annotated against IMGT germline references using PyIR, a Python wrapper for IgBLAST v1.9. Reads were removed for weak V/J assignments (E-value above 1e-6), missing CDR3, stop codons, out-of-frame junctions, or ambiguous translated residues. V3J clonotypes were defined by identical inferred V gene, J gene, and CDR3 amino acid sequence. Percentage overlap between repertoires was calculated by dividing the number of shared unique clonotypes by the size of the smaller repertoire. Three approaches were used to assess repertoire richness: RTK rarefaction, the Chao1 estimator, and Recon v2.1 estimates of unobserved clonotypes. For all TCRbeta clonotypes obtained by the gDNA method from a few donors, generation probabilities were computed with OLGA. TCRdb's version of the immuneACCESS table is confined to in-frame rearrangements and falls short of the full clone set. An unresolved V gene accounts for under half of the shortfall where checked; the remainder is of unknown origin. V and J calls and clone size are copied from that table; D and trimming were computed from the DNA. Across this sample there are about 2.2 million clones, with around 93% seen only once. Of the sample, about 1.7% is held by the ten largest clones.

The sequence was obtained from a man aged 18 to 30 in good health. Some clones in this sample may be carry-over from other donors' samples. Sample: naive CD8+ T cells from PBMCs. The meaning of the sample's cell subset or site label: CD45RA+CCR7+. In this chain, TRBV7-9 is recombined with TRBJ2-7; 12 middle bases align to TRBD2. The CDR3 reads as follows: CASSLLAGGSYEQYF. The DNA sequence follows: TGTGCCAGCAGCCTACTAGCGGGAGGCTCCTACGAGCAGTACTTC.